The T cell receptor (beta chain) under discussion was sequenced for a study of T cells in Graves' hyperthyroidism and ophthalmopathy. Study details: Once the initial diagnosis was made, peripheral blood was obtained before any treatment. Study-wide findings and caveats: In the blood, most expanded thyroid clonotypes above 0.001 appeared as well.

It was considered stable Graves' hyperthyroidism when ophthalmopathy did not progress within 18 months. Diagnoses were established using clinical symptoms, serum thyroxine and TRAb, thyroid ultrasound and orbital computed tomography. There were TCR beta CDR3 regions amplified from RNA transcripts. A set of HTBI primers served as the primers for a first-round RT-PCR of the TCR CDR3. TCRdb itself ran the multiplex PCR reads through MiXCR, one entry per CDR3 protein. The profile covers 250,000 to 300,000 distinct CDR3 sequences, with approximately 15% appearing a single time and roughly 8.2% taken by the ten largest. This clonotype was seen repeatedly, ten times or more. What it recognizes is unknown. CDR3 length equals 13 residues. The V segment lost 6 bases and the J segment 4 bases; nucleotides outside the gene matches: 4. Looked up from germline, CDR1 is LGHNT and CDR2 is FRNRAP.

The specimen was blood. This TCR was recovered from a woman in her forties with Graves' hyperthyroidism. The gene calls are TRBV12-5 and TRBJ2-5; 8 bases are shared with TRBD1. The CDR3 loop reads CASGPDRGETQYF. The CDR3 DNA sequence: TGTGCTAGTGGACCCGACAGGGGAGAGACCCAGTACTTC. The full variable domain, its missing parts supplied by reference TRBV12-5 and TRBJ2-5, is DARVTQTPRHKVTEMGQEVTMRCQPILGHNTVFWYRQTMMQGLELLAYFRNRAPLDDSGMPKDRFSAEMPDATLATLKIQPSEPRDSAVYFCASGPDRGETQYFGPGTRLLVL.